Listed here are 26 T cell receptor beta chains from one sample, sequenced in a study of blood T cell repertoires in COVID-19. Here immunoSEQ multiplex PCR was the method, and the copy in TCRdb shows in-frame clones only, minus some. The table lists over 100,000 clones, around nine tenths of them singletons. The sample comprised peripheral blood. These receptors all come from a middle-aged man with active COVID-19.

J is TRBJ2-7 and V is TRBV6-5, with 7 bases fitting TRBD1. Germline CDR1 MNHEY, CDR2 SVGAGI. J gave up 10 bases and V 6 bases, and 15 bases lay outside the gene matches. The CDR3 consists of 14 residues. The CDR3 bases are TGTGCCAGCAGGGCTAGACAGGGCGATTCCCCTCAGTACTTC. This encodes CASRARQGDSPQYF.

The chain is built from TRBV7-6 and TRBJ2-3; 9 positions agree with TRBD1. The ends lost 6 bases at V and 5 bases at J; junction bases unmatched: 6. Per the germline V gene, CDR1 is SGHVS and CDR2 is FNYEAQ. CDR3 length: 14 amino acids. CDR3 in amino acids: CASSQRQGGDTQYF. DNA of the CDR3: TGTGCCAGCAGTCAGAGACAGGGGGGAGATACGCAGTATTTT.

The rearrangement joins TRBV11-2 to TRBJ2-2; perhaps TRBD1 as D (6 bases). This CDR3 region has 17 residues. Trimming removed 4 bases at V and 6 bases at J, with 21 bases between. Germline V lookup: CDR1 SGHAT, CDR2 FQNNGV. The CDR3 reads CASSSIQTGSIAGELFF. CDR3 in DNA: TGTGCCAGCAGCTCCATACAAACAGGGTCGATCGCCGGGGAGCTGTTTTTT.

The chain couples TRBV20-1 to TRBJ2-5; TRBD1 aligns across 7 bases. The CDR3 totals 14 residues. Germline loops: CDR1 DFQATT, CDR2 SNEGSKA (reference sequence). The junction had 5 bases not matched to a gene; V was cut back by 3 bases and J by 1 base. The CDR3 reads CSASGTETQETQYF. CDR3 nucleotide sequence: TGCAGTGCTAGTGGGACAGAGACCCAAGAGACCCAGTACTTC.

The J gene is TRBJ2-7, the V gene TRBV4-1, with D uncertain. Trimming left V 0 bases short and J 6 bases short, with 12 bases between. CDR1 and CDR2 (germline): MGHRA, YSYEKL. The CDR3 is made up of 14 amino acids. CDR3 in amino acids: CASSQDVTGFEQYF. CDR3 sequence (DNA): TGCGCCAGCAGCCAAGATGTTACCGGGTTCGAGCAGTACTTC.

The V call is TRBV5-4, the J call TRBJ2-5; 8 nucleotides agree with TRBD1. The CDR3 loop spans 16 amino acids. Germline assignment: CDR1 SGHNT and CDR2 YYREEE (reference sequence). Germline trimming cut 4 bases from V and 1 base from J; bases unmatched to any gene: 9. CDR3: CASSVDRGGIQETQYF. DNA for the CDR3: TGTGCCAGCAGCGTCGACAGGGGCGGCATCCAAGAGACCCAGTACTTC.

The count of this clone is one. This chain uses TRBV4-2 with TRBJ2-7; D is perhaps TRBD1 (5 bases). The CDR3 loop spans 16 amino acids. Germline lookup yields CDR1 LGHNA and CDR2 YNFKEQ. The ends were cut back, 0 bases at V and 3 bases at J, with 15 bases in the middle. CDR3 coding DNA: TGTGCCAGCAGCCAAGATGGGGCGGAAAGGAGCTACGAGCAGTACTTC. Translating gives CASSQDGAERSYEQYF.

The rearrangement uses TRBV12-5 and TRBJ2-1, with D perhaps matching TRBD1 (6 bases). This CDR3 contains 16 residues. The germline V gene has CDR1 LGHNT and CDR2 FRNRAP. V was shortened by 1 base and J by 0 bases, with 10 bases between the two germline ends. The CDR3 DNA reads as TGTGCTAGTGGTTTGGACACAGGGAGCTCCTACAATGAGCAGTTCTTC. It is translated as CASGLDTGSSYNEQFF.

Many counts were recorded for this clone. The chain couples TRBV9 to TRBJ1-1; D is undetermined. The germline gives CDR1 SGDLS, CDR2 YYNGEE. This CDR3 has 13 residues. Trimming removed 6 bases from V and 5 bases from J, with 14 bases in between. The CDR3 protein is CASTQREGTEAFF. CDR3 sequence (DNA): TGTGCCAGCACGCAGAGGGAAGGGACTGAAGCTTTCTTT. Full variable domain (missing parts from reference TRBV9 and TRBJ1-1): DSGVTQTPKHLITATGQRVTLRCSPRSGDLSVYWYQQSLDQGLQFLIQYYNGEERAKGNILERFSAQQFPDLHSELNLSSLELGDSALYFCASTQREGTEAFFGQGTRLTVV.

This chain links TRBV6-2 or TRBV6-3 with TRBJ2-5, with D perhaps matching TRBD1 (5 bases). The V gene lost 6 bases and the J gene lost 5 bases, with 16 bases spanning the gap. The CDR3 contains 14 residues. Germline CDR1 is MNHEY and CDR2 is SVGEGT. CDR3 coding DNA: TGTGCCAGCAGCGGCGACTGGTGGGGCGAGACCCAGTACTTC. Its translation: CASSGDWWGETQYF.

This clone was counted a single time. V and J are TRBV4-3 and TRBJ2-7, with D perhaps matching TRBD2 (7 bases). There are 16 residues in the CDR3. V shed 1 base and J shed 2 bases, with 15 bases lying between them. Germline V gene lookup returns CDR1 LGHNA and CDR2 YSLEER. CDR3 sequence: CASSQGPGGGTYEQYF. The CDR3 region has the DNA TGCGCCAGCAGCCAAGGACCGGGGGGCGGGACCTACGAGCAGTACTTC.

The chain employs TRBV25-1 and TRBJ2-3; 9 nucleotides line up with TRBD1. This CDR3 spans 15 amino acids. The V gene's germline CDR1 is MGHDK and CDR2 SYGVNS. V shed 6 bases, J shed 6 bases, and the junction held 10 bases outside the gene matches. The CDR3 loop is CASSSTGQGGDTQYF. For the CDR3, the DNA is TGTGCCAGCAGCTCCACGGGACAGGGCGGGGATACGCAGTATTTT. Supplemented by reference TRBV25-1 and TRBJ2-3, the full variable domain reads EADIYQTPRYLVIGTGKKITLECSQTMGHDKMYWYQQDPGMELHLIHYSYGVNSTEKGDLSSESTVSRIRTEHFPLTLESARPSHTSQYLCASSSTGQGGDTQYFGPGTRLTVL.

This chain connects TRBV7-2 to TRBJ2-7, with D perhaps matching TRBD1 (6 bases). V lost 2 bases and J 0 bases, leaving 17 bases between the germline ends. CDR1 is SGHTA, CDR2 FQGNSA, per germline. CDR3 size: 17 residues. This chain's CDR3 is CASSLRPGEPLSYEQYF. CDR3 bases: TGTGCCAGCAGCTTACGGCCAGGGGAGCCCCTCTCCTACGAGCAGTACTTC.

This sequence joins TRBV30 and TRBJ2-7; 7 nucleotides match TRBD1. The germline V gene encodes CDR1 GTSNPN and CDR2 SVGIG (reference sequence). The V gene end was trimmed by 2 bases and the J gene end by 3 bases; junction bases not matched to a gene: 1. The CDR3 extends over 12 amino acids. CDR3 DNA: TGTGCCTGGAGTCGGGACAGCTACGAGCAGTACTTC. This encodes CAWSRDSYEQYF.

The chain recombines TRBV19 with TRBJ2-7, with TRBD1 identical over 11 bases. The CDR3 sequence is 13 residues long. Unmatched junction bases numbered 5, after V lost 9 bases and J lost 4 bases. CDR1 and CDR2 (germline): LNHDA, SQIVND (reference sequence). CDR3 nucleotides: TGTGCCAGCAGGGGGACAGGGGGGTACGAGCAGTACTTC. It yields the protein CASRGTGGYEQYF.

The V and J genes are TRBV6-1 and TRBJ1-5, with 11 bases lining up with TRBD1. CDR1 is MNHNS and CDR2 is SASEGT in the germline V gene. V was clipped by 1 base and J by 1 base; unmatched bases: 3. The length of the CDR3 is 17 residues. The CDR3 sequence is CASSEGTGGRSNQPQHF. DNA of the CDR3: TGTGCCAGCAGTGAAGGGACAGGGGGCAGGAGCAATCAGCCCCAGCATTTT.

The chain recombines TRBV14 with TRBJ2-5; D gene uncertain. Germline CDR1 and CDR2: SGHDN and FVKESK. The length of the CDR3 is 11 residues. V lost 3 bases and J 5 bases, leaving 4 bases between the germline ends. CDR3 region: CASSHLETQYF. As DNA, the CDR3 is TGTGCCAGCAGCCATCTCGAGACCCAGTACTTC.

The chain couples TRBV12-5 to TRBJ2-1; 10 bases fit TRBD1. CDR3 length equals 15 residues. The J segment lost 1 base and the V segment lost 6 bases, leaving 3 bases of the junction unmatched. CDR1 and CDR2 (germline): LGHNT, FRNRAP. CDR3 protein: CASGWDRGSYNEQFF. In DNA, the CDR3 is TGTGCTAGTGGGTGGGACAGGGGATCCTACAATGAGCAGTTCTTC.

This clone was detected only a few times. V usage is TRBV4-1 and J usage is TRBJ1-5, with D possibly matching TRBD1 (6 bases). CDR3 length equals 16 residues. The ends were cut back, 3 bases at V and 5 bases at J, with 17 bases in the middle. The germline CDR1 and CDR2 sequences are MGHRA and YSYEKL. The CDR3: CASSHLGTYEHQPQHF. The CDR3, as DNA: TGCGCCAGCAGCCATCTAGGGACATACGAACATCAGCCCCAGCATTTT.

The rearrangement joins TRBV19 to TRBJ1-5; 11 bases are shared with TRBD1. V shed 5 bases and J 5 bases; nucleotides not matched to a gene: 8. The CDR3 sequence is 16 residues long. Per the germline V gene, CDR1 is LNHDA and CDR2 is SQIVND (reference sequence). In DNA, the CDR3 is TGTGCCAGTAGTCGGGGACAGGGGGTCGTCGATCAGCCCCAGCATTTT. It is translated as CASSRGQGVVDQPQHF.

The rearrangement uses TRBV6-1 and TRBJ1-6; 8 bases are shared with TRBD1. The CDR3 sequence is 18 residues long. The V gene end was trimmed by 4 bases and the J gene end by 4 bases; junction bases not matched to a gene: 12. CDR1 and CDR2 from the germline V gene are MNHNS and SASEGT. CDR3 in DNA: TGTGCCAGCAGTGGGGCAGGGGGCAGGGTTAAGTATAATTCACCCCTCCACTTT. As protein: CASSGAGGRVKYNSPLHF.

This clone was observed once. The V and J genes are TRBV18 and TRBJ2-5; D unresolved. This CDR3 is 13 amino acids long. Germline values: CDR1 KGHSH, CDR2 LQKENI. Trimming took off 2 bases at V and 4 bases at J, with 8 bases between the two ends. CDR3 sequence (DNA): TGTGCCAGCTCACCAAAGAGTCGAGAGACCCAGTACTTC. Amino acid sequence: CASSPKSRETQYF.

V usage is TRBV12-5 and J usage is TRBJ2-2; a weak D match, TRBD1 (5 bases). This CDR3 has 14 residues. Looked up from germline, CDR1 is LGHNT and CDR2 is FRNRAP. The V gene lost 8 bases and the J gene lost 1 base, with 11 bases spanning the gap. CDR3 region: CASNSQGNTGELFF. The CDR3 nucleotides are TGTGCTAGTAATAGTCAGGGGAACACCGGGGAGCTGTTTTTT.

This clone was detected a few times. The CDR3 DNA is TGTGCCAGCAGCTCCCGGGTCTCCTACGAGCAGTACTTC. Its protein is CASSSRVSYEQYF. V usage is TRBV11-1 and J usage is TRBJ2-7; no clear D gene. The CDR3 consists of 13 residues. Germline V CDR1 and CDR2: SGHAT, FQDESV (reference sequence). V lost 4 bases and J lost 0, with 7 bases in between.

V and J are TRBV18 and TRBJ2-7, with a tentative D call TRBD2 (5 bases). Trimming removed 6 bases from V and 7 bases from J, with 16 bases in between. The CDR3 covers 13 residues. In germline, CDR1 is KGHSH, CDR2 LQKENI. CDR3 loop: CASSPDPSGEQYF. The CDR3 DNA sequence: TGTGCCAGCTCGCCGGACCCCTCGGGGGAGCAGTACTTC. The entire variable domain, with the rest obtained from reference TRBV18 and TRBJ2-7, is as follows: NAGVMQNPRHLVRRRGQEARLRCSPMKGHSHVYWYRQLPEEGLKFMVYLQKENIIDESGMPKERFSAEFPKEGPSILRIQQVVRGDSAAYFCASSPDPSGEQYFGPGTRLTVT.

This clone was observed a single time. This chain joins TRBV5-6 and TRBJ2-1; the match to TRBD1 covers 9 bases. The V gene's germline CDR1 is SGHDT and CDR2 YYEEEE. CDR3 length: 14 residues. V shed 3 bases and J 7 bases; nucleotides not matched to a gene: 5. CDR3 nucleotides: TGTGCCAGCAGCTGGGGGACAGGGAGGAATGAGCAGTTCTTC. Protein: CASSWGTGRNEQFF.